This T cell receptor (beta chain) was recorded in a study of STAT5B mutations in CD4+ large granular lymphocyte leukemia. General observations from the study: The CD4+ versus CD8+ T-LGLL clonality difference may reflect limited sample size. TRBV06-family usage was enriched in top patient clones (8/27) versus controls (2/35). CD4-sorted patient repertoires seemed more clonal than healthy CD4+ repertoires.

Sequencing was at survey level. This table comes from immunoSEQ multiplex PCR, and its TCRdb copy is limited to in-frame clones, with some not included. The table shows 45,000 or so clones, with 80% to 90% occurring only once. J lost 1 base, V lost 0 bases, and 3 bases had no gene match. From germline, CDR1 is SGDLS and CDR2 YYNGEE. The CDR3 loop spans 16 amino acids. Notes on this clone: What it binds is unknown.

This clonotype was obtained from a human donor in good health. The chain links TRBV9 to TRBJ2-7, with 11 bases aligning to TRBD2. The sequenced sample was CD4+ T cells from blood buffy coats. The CDR3 DNA reads TGTGCCAGCAGCGTAGGCGGGACTAGCGGTTCCTACGAGCAGTACTTC. It translates to CASSVGGTSGSYEQYF.